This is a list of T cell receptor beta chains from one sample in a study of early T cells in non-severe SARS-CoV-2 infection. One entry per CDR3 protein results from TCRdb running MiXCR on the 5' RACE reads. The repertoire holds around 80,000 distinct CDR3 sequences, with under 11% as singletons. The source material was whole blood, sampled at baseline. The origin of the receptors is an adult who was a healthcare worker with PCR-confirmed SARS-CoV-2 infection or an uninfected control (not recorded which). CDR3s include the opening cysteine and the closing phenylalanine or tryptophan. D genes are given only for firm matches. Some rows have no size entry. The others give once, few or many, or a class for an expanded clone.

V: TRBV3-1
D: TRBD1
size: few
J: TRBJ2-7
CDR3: CASSPHWDRGGYEQYF
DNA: TGTGCCAGCAGCCCCCATTGGGACAGGGGGGGCTACGAGCAGTACTTC

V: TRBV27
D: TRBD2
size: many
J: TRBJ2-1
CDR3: CASSSGSSYNEQFF
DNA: TGTGCCAGCAGTAGCGGGAGCTCCTACAATGAGCAGTTCTTC

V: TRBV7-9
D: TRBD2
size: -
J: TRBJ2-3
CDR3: CASSRTDQFEAGDTDTQYF
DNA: TGTGCCAGCAGCCGGACAGATCAATTTGAAGCGGGAGATACAGATACGCAGTATTTT

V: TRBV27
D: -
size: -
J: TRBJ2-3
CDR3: CASSFGRRTDTQYF
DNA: TGTGCCAGCAGTTTCGGGCGGCGCACAGATACGCAGTATTTT

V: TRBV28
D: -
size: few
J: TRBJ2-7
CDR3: CASGPSSYEQYF
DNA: TGTGCCAGCGGACCAAGCTCCTACGAGCAGTACTTC

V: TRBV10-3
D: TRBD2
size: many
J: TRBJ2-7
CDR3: CAISEWGGSAEQYF
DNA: TGTGCCATCAGTGAGTGGGGGGGATCCGCCGAGCAGTACTTC

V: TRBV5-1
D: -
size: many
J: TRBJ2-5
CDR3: CASSLWGREAQETQYF
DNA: TGCGCCAGCAGCTTGTGGGGGCGAGAGGCCCAAGAGACCCAGTACTTC

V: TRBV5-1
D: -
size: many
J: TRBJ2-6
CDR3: CASSYRASSGANVLTF
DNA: TGCGCCAGCAGCTACAGGGCCTCCTCTGGGGCCAACGTCCTGACTTTC

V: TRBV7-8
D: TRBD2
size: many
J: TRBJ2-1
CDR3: CASSPRTSGREDEQFF
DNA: TGTGCCAGCAGCCCACGGACTAGCGGGAGGGAGGATGAGCAGTTCTTC

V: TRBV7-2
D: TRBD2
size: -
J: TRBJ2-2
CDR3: CASSSGTSGYDGELFF
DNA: TGTGCCAGCAGCTCCGGGACTAGCGGGTACGACGGGGAGCTGTTTTTT

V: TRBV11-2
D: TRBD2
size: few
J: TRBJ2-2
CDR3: CASSFRGAGADGELFF
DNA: TGTGCCAGCAGCTTTAGAGGAGCGGGAGCGGACGGGGAGCTGTTTTTT

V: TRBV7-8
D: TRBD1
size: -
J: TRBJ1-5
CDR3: CASSFDRAGNQPQHF
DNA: TGTGCCAGCAGCTTTGACAGGGCGGGCAATCAGCCCCAGCATTTT

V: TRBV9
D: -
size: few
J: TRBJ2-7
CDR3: CASSPYNDYEQYF
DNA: TGTGCCAGCAGCCCGTATAATGACTACGAGCAGTACTTC

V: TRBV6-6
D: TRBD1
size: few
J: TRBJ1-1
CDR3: CASMRTGGAMNTEAFF
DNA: TGTGCCAGCATGAGGACAGGGGGCGCGATGAACACTGAAGCTTTCTTT

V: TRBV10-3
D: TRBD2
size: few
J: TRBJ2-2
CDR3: CAISEYARLAGLANTGELFF
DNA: TGTGCCATCAGTGAGTACGCCCGACTAGCGGGTCTTGCCAACACCGGGGAGCTGTTTTTT

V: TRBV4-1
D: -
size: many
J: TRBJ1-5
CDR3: CASSQVGGEGNQPQHF
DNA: TGCGCCAGCAGCCAAGTAGGAGGTGAGGGCAATCAGCCCCAGCATTTT

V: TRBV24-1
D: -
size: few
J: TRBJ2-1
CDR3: CATSDPSTEGSINEQFF
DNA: TGTGCCACCAGTGATCCCTCGACTGAAGGGAGCATTAATGAGCAGTTCTTC

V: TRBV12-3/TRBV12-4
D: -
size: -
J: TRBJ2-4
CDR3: CASSGLDLKNIQYF
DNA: TGTGCCAGCAGCGGTCTGGACTTAAAAAACATTCAGTACTTC

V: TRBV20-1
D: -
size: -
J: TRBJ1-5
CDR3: CSARDRGRQPQHF
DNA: TGCAGTGCTAGAGATCGCGGGCGGCAGCCCCAGCATTTT

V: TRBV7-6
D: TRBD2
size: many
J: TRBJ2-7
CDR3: CASSLGLAGAQSHLSYEQYF
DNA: TGTGCCAGCAGCCTCGGGCTAGCGGGAGCCCAGTCCCACCTGTCGTACGAGCAGTACTTC

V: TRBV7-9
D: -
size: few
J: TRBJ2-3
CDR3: CASSLVGTGDTQYF
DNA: TGTGCCAGCAGCTTAGTAGGGACCGGAGATACGCAGTATTTT

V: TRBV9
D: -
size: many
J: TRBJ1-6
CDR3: CASSVAGWNSPLHF
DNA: TGTGCCAGCAGCGTAGCGGGTTGGAATTCACCCCTCCACTTT

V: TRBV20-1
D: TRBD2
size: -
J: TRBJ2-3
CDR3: CSAPAWASGRGISTDTQYF
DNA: TGCAGTGCCCCGGCGTGGGCTAGCGGGAGGGGGATTAGCACAGATACGCAGTATTTT

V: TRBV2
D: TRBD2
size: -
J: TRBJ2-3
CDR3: CASSGEGSTDTQYF
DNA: TGTGCCAGCAGTGGGGAGGGCAGCACAGATACGCAGTATTTT

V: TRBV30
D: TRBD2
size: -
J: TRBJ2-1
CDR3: CAWSETSGTSGYNEQFF
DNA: TGTGCCTGGAGTGAGACGTCCGGGACTAGCGGATACAATGAGCAGTTCTTC

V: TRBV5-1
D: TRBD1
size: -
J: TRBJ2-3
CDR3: CASSLGQVGGTDTQYF
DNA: TGCGCCAGCAGCCTTGGACAGGTCGGGGGCACAGATACGCAGTATTTT